This T cell receptor delta chain was observed in a study of gamma-delta T cells after stem cell transplantation. TCRdb reanalysed the RT-PCR reads with CATT. The sample gives over 1,500 delta-chain clones, around 4.2% of which show up once; approximately 39% is in the top ten. Notes on this clone: TCRdb's entry gives the protein of a much larger clone, which mismatches this DNA's translation at residue 12, likely from a read error; the protein reported here is translated from the DNA.

This receptor was taken from a human donor. It is not recorded whose cells these are; they may come from a transplant donor. The specimen sequenced was gamma-delta T cells.

This CDR3 reads CACDSWGNDPWGTRQMFF. CDR3 nucleotides: TGTGCCTGTGACAGCTGGGGGAACGACCCCTGGGGCACCCGACAGATGTTTTTC. The chain combines TRDV2 with TRDJ3; 8 nucleotides match TRDD3. This CDR3 comprises 18 residues. Per the germline V gene, CDR1 is GEAIGNYY and CDR2 is EKD.